The clone carrying this T cell receptor beta chain was recorded many times. The antigen is undetermined. Specified time point: newly diagnosed GD, antithyroid drugs for less than 3 months. PBMCs were the source of the RNA used for TCR sequencing. Construction of TCR beta libraries relied on iRepertoire HTBI primers and on Arm-PCR targeting CDR3 regions. TCRdb independently ran MiXCR on the multiplex PCR reads; one entry per CDR3 protein. The top ten clones hold 15% to 20% of a sample with some 370,000 distinct CDR3 sequences, about an eighth of them seen once. V lost 1 base, J lost 5 bases, and 3 bases lay in between. Germline lookup yields CDR1 SGHTS and CDR2 YDEGEE. This CDR3 is 11 amino acids long. This specimen belongs to a study of regulatory T cells in long-lasting Graves disease. Study as a whole: Antithyroid drug use was under 3 months in newly diagnosed Graves' patients.

Study outcomes and limitations: TRBV28, TRBJ1-2 and TRBJ2-5 were segments that persistent disease favored.

The same sample was also studied in work on T cells in Graves' hyperthyroidism and ophthalmopathy. That paper notes: Also found in blood were most expanded thyroid clonotypes above 0.001.

The sequence was collected from a woman between 18 and 30 years old with Graves disease. This chain links TRBV5-8 with TRBJ1-1; D is undetermined. The source material was peripheral blood mononuclear cells (PBMCs), sampled at new diagnosis, from a patient treated with antithyroid drugs. The CDR3 region has the DNA TGTGCCAGCAGCTTGCGGACTGAAGCTTTCTTT. Amino acids: CASSLRTEAFF. The entire variable domain, with the rest obtained from reference TRBV5-8 and TRBJ1-1, is as follows: EAGVTQSPTHLIKTRGQQATLRCSPISGHTSVYWYQQALGLGLQFLLWYDEGEERNRGNFPPRFSGRQFPNYSSELNVNALELEDSALYLCASSLRTEAFFGQGTRLTVV.